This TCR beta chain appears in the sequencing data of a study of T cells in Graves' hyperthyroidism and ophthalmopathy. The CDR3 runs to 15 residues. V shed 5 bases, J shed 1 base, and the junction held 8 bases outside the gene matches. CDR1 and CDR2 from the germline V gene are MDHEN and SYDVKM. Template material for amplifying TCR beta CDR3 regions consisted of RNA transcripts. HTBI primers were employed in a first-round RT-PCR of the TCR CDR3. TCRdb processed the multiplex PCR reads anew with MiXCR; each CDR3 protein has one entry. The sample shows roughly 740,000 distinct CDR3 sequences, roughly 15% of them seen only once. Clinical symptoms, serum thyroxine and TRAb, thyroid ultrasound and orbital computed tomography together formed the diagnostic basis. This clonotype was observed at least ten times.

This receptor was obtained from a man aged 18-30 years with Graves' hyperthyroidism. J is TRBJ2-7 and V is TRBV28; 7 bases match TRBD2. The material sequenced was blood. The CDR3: CASSPLGGGSYEQYF. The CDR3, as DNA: TGTGCCAGCAGTCCCCTTGGGGGAGGGTCCTACGAGCAGTACTTC. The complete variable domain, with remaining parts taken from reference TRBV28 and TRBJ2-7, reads DVKVTQSSRYLVKRTGEKVFLECVQDMDHENMFWYRQDPGLGLRLIYFSYDVKMKEKGDIPEGYSVSREKKERFSLILESASTNQTSMYLCASSPLGGGSYEQYFGPGTRLTVT.